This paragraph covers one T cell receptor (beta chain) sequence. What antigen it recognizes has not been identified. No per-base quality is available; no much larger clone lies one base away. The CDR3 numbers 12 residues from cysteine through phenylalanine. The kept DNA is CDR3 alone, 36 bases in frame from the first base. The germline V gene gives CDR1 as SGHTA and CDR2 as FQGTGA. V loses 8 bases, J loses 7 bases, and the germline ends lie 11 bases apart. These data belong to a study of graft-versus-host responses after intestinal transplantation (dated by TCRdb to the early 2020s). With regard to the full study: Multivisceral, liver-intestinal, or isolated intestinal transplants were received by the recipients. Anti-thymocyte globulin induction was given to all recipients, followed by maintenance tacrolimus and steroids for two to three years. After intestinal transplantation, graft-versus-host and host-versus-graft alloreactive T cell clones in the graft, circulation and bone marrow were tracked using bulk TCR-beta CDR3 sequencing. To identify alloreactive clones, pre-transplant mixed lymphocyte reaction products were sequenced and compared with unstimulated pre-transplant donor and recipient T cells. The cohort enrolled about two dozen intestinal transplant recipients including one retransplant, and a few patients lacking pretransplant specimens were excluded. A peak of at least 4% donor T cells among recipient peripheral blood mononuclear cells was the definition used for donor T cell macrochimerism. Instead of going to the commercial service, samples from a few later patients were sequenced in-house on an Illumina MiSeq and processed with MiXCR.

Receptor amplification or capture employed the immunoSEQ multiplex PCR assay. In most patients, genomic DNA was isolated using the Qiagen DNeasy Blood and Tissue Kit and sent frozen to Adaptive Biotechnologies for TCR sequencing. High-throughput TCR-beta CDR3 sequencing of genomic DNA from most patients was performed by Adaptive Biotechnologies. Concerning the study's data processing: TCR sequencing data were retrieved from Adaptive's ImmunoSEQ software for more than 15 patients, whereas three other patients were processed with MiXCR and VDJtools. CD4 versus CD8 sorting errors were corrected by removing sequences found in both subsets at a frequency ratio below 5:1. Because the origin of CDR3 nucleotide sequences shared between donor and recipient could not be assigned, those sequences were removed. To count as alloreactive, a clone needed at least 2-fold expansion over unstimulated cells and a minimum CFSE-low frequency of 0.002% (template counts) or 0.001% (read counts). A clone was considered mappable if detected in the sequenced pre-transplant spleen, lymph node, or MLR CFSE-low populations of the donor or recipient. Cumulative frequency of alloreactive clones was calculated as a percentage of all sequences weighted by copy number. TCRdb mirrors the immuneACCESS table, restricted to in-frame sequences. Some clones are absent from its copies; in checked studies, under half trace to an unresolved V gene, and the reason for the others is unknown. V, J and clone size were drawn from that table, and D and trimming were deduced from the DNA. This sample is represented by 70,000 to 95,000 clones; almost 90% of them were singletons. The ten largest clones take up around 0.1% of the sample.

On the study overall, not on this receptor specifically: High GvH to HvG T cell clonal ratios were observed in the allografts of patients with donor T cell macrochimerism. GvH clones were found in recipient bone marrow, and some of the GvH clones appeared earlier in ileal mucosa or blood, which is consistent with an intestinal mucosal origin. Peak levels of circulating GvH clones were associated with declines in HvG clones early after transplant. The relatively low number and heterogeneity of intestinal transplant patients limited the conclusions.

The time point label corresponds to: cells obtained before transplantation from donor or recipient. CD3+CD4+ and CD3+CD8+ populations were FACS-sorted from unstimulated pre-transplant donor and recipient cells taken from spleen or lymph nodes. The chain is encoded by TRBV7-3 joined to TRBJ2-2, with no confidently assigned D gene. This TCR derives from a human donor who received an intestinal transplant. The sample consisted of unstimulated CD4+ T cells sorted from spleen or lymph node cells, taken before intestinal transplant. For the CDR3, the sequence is CASGWANGELFF. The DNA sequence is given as TGTGCCAGCGGGTGGGCGAACGGGGAGCTGTTTTTT. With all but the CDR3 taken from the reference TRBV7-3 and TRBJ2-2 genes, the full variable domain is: GAGVSQTPSNKVTEKGKYVELRCDPISGHTALYWYRQSLGQGPEFLIYFQGTGAADDSGLPNDRFFAVRPEGSVSTLKIQRTERGDSAVYLCASGWANGELFFGEGSRLTVL.